These 32 T cell receptor beta chains were all obtained from the same sample, sequenced in a study of blood T cell repertoires in COVID-19. TCRdb's table, derived via immunoSEQ multiplex PCR, lists solely in-frame clones and lacks some. The sample carries 190,000 or so clones, 86% recorded once. Sequencing was done on a sample of PBMCs or T cells enriched from blood (not recorded which). Receptors originate from a woman in her thirties who had recovered from COVID-19.

In its sample, this clone was seen once. This rearrangement joins TRBV5-1 to TRBJ2-5; 7 bases line up with TRBD1. Germline trimming cut 4 bases from V and 1 base from J; bases unmatched to any gene: 10. The CDR3 is 16 amino acids. The germline V gene encodes CDR1 SGHRS and CDR2 YFSETQ. In DNA, the CDR3 is TGCGCCAGCAGCGCCACAGGGGTTGGGCCCCAAGAGACCCAGTACTTC. Translating it yields CASSATGVGPQETQYF.

Here the CDR3 DNA reads TGCAGCGTTGAAGGGCTAGCGGGAAAGAGCACAGATACGCAGTATTTT. It yields the protein CSVEGLAGKSTDTQYF. The genes are TRBV29-1 and TRBJ2-3; 9 bases are a match to TRBD2. This CDR3 comprises 16 residues. J was trimmed by 0 bases and V by 1 base; bases with no gene match: 5. Germline values: CDR1 SQVTM, CDR2 ANQGSEA.

This clone was detected a few times. The rearrangement links TRBV4-2 to TRBJ1-3, with D perhaps matching TRBD1 (6 bases). Looked up from germline, CDR1 is LGHNA and CDR2 is YNFKEQ. The CDR3 loop spans 17 amino acids. V shed 8 bases and J shed 0 bases, with 20 bases lying between them. CDR3 bases: TGTGCCAGCCAGACTTCCGGGACACAGGGCTCTGGAAACACCATATATTTT. This translates into CASQTSGTQGSGNTIYF.

The J gene is TRBJ2-1, the V gene TRBV6-5; 7 bases are shared with TRBD2. CDR3 length: 13 residues. Germline CDR1 is MNHEY and CDR2 is SVGAGI. V trimming: 5 bases; J trimming: 10 bases; junction bases outside the gene matches: 8. The CDR3 is CASSRDPGLEQFF. The CDR3 coding sequence is TGTGCCAGCAGTCGAGACCCGGGACTAGAGCAGTTCTTC.

The gene calls are TRBV19 and TRBJ1-2; 9 nucleotides align to TRBD1. Germline CDR1 is LNHDA and CDR2 is SQIVND (reference sequence). This CDR3 contains 13 residues. J lost 6 bases, V lost 6 bases, and 5 bases had no gene match. This CDR3 is CASRRDRADGYTF. In DNA, the CDR3 is TGTGCCAGTAGGCGGGACAGGGCGGATGGCTACACCTTC.

This clone came up once. The gene calls are TRBV10-3 and TRBJ1-1; tentatively, D is TRBD1 (5 bases). Germline V lookup: CDR1 ENHRY, CDR2 SYGVKD. Trimming shortened V by 3 bases and J by 5 bases, and 19 bases separated the two germline ends. The CDR3 length is 16 residues. The CDR3 DNA follows: TGTGCCATCAGTGAAGGAGCGGCGGGGGGAAGGACTGAAGCTTTCTTT. This gives the protein CAISEGAAGGRTEAFF.

The CDR3, as DNA: TGTGCCAGCAGCGTTTCTAGCGGACTTATCTACGAGCAGTACTTC. This gives the protein CASSVSSGLIYEQYF. V usage is TRBV2 and J usage is TRBJ2-7, with 7 positions matching TRBD2. The CDR3 covers 15 residues. J gave up 3 bases and V 6 bases, and 11 bases lay outside the gene matches. CDR1 and CDR2 from the germline V gene are SNHLY and FYNNEI.

J is TRBJ2-2 and V is TRBV7-8; no definite D call. This CDR3 is 14 amino acids long. V lost 1 base, J lost 3 bases, and 6 bases lay in between. Per germline, CDR1 SGHVS and CDR2 FQNEAQ. The CDR3 spells CASSLVQHTGELFF. CDR3 bases: TGTGCCAGCAGCTTAGTACAGCACACCGGGGAGCTGTTTTTT.

A few counts support this clone. The V call is TRBV30, the J call TRBJ1-1; 9 bases fit TRBD1. The length of the CDR3 is 14 residues. V lost 5 bases and J lost 4; bases outside the gene matches: 8. The germline gives CDR1 GTSNPN, CDR2 SVGIG (reference sequence). The CDR3 is CAWGGMTGGTEAFF. Here the CDR3 DNA reads TGTGCCTGGGGAGGGATGACAGGGGGCACTGAAGCTTTCTTT.

The V call is TRBV24-1, the J call TRBJ2-1; 9 bases are a match to TRBD1. V lost 4 bases and J lost 0; bases outside the gene matches: 21. Germline V CDR1 and CDR2: KGHDR, SFDVKD. This CDR3 is built from 22 residues. This chain's CDR3 is CATSDRPGTGFSAHSSYNEQFF. In DNA form, the CDR3 reads TGTGCCACCAGTGACCGTCCCGGGACAGGGTTTAGCGCCCATAGCTCCTACAATGAGCAGTTCTTC.

The chain uses TRBV29-1 and TRBJ2-1, with 15 positions matching TRBD2. The CDR3 contains 14 residues. The germline CDR1 and CDR2 sequences are SQVTM and ANQGSEA. The junction had 6 bases not matched to a gene; V was cut back by 6 bases and J by 9 bases. In nucleotides, the CDR3 is TGCAGCGTGGGGACTAGCGGGAGGTCTGGTGAGCAGTTCTTC. Encoded protein: CSVGTSGRSGEQFF.

The chain carries TRBV3-1 (or the pseudogene TRBV3-2) and TRBJ2-3; TRBD2 aligns across 12 bases. CDR3 length equals 14 residues. The germline gives CDR1 LGHDT, CDR2 YNNKEL (reference sequence). The J segment lost 5 bases and the V segment lost 4 bases, leaving 1 base of the junction unmatched. CDR3 in DNA: TGTGCCAGCAGCCTGGGACTAGCGGGAGATACGCAGTATTTT. Encoded protein: CASSLGLAGDTQYF.

This chain links TRBV6-6 with TRBJ1-2; the D is unclear. The CDR3 has 15 residues. Trimming took off 2 bases at V and 0 bases at J, with 10 bases between the two ends. In germline, CDR1 is MNHNY, CDR2 SVGAGI (reference sequence). In DNA form, the CDR3 reads TGTGCCAGCAGTTACGCTCTAGGCTCTAACTATGGCTACACCTTC. Translated: CASSYALGSNYGYTF.

This clone was seen a few times. The chain employs TRBV14 and TRBJ2-3; the match to TRBD2 covers 10 bases. This CDR3 is 17 amino acids long. V lost 3 bases, J lost 3 bases, and 9 bases stayed unmatched. Germline loops: CDR1 SGHDN, CDR2 FVKESK. The CDR3 DNA sequence: TGTGCCAGCAGCCACCGACTAGCGGGTCCGAGGACAGATACGCAGTATTTT. It translates to CASSHRLAGPRTDTQYF.

The table lists this clone with a count of one. This sequence joins TRBV2 and TRBJ2-3; the D gene is possibly TRBD1 (6 bases). Trimming took 7 bases from V and 0 from J, leaving 14 bases between them. Per germline, CDR1 SNHLY and CDR2 FYNNEI. The CDR3 sequence is 15 residues long. CDR3 DNA sequence: TGTGCCAGCAAGGGCAGGGGTTGGAGCACAGATACGCAGTATTTT. Encoded protein: CASKGRGWSTDTQYF.

V usage is TRBV7-2 and J usage is TRBJ2-5, with TRBD2 matching 12 bases. J lost 4 bases, V lost 4 bases, and 13 bases had no gene match. Germline loops: CDR1 SGHTA, CDR2 FQGNSA. This CDR3 spans 18 amino acids. The CDR3 here is CASSSEWSSGRVGETQYF. The CDR3 DNA follows: TGTGCCAGCAGCTCCGAATGGTCTAGCGGGAGGGTGGGAGAGACCCAGTACTTC.

The genes are TRBV19 and TRBJ1-2, with 12 positions matching TRBD1. CDR3 length: 16 amino acids. V gave up 2 bases and J gave up 2 bases; unmatched junction bases: 3. CDR1 is LNHDA, CDR2 SQIVND, per germline (reference sequence). This CDR3 is CASSITGTGGNYGYTF. The CDR3 DNA follows: TGTGCCAGTAGTATAACGGGGACAGGGGGCAACTATGGCTACACCTTC.

This CDR3 is CASSETGAGEKLFF. The CDR3 nucleotides read TGTGCCAGCAGCGAGACAGGGGCTGGTGAAAAACTGTTTTTT. The J gene is TRBJ1-4, the V gene TRBV2, with 8 bases that match TRBD1. V was pared by 6 bases and J by 7 bases, with 7 bases of the junction left unmatched. Germline V gene lookup returns CDR1 SNHLY and CDR2 FYNNEI. The CDR3 length is 14 residues.

The chain recombines TRBV7-6 with TRBJ2-1, with 10 nucleotides matching TRBD2. Losses at the gene ends were 0 bases for V and 2 bases for J; bases not matched to a gene: 1. Germline CDR1 is SGHVS and CDR2 is FNYEAQ. CDR3 length: 16 amino acids. The CDR3 region has the DNA TGTGCCAGCAGCTTAGCCGGGACTAGCGCCTACAATGAGCAGTTCTTC. Amino acids: CASSLAGTSAYNEQFF. Looking up the rest from reference TRBV7-6 and TRBJ2-1 gives the full variable domain: GAGVSQSPRYKVTKRGQDVALRCDPISGHVSLYWYRQALGQGPEFLTYFNYEAQQDKSGLPNDRFSAERPEGSISTLTIQRTEQRDSAMYRCASSLAGTSAYNEQFFGPGTRLTVL.

The table lists this clone with a few counts. The genes are TRBV25-1 and TRBJ2-1; 8 bases map to TRBD2. The V and J ends lost 1 base and 5 bases, in that order; junction bases with no gene match: 7. The CDR3 has 16 amino acids. Per germline, CDR1 MGHDK and CDR2 SYGVNS. DNA for the CDR3: TGTGCCAGCAGTGAATCCGGGACTAGAAGAAACAATGAGCAGTTCTTC. Its protein product is CASSESGTRRNNEQFF.

CDR3 region: CASSLSSSNTEAFF. Written as DNA, the CDR3 is TGTGCCAGCAGCTTAAGTAGCAGTAACACTGAAGCTTTCTTT. The chain joins TRBV11-1 to TRBJ1-1; D ambiguous. The CDR3 spans 14 residues. Germline CDR1 and CDR2: SGHAT and FQDESV (reference sequence). V gave up 2 bases and J gave up 2 bases, with 9 bases separating them.

The rearrangement links TRBV19 to TRBJ2-1; D ambiguous. The CDR3 is 12 amino acids. V lost 6 bases to trimming and J lost 4 bases, with 7 bases between them. Germline CDR1 and CDR2: LNHDA and SQIVND (reference sequence). This CDR3 is CASSDGYNEQFF. CDR3 DNA sequence: TGTGCCAGTAGCGACGGGTACAATGAGCAGTTCTTC.

In its sample, this clone was seen once. The rearrangement uses TRBV5-1 and TRBJ2-2; 11 positions match TRBD2. Germline CDR1 reads SGHRS; CDR2 reads YFSETQ. This CDR3 region has 15 residues. V lost 7 bases, J lost 0 bases, and 2 bases stayed unmatched. DNA of the CDR3: TGCGCCAGCCGGACTAGCGGGCCGAACACCGGGGAGCTGTTTTTT. Protein: CASRTSGPNTGELFF.

The J gene is TRBJ2-1, the V gene TRBV19; possible D gene TRBD2, 7 bases. Trimming pared 4 bases from V and 3 bases from J, leaving 13 bases between. Germline CDR1 LNHDA, CDR2 SQIVND (reference sequence). The CDR3 consists of 15 residues. CDR3 residues: CASSKGGGFYNEQFF. In DNA form, the CDR3 reads TGTGCCAGTAGTAAAGGGGGAGGGTTCTACAATGAGCAGTTCTTC.

V is TRBV28 and J is TRBJ1-1, with D perhaps matching TRBD1 (6 bases). Trimming cost V 2 bases and J 3 bases, with 10 bases left between them. Germline V CDR1 and CDR2: MDHEN, SYDVKM. The CDR3 is made up of 14 amino acids. The CDR3 here is CASSLGGGDTEAFF. The CDR3 DNA is TGTGCCAGCAGTTTAGGAGGGGGGGACACTGAAGCTTTCTTT.

The genes are TRBV5-1 and TRBJ2-7; 10 nucleotides agree with TRBD2. The germline gives CDR1 SGHRS, CDR2 YFSETQ. This CDR3 is 13 amino acids long. Trimming took 5 bases from V and 3 from J; bases not matched to a gene: 2. The CDR3 bases are TGCGCCAGCAGTTCTAGCGGGAGCTACGAGCAGTACTTC. The encoded protein is CASSSSGSYEQYF. The variable domain in full, completed from reference TRBV5-1 and TRBJ2-7, reads KAGVTQTPRYLIKTRGQQVTLSCSPISGHRSVSWYQQTPGQGLQFLFEYFSETQRNKGNFPGRFSGRQFSNSRSEMNVSTLELGDSALYLCASSSSGSYEQYFGPGTRLTVT.

The gene calls are TRBV11-2 and TRBJ2-1, with D perhaps matching TRBD2 (6 bases). This CDR3 has 14 amino acids. CDR1 SGHAT and CDR2 FQNNGV come from the germline V gene. Between the trimmed V and J ends, which lost 1 base and 4 bases, there was a span of 8 bases. CDR3 DNA: TGTGCCAGCAGCTTAGTGGGAGGATACAATGAGCAGTTCTTC. Translated: CASSLVGGYNEQFF.

CDR3 amino acids: CASSRLAAQETQYF. The CDR3 coding sequence is TGTGCCAGCAGCCGACTAGCGGCCCAAGAGACCCAGTACTTC. The genes are TRBV3-1 (or the pseudogene TRBV3-2) and TRBJ2-5; 9 bases match TRBD2. Germline V gene lookup returns CDR1 LGHDT and CDR2 YNNKEL (reference sequence). Trimming at V came to 4 bases and at J to 1 base, leaving 1 base not matched to a gene. This CDR3 contains 14 residues.

The chain has TRBV15 and TRBJ2-2; TRBD2 might be the D (6 bases). The CDR3 runs 18 residues. Trimming stripped 0 bases from V and 3 bases from J, with 17 bases between. The germline V gene encodes CDR1 LNHNV and CDR2 YYDKDF (reference sequence). In DNA, the CDR3 is TGTGCCACCAGCAGAGAGGCCCTTGCGGGAACGGACACCGGGGAGCTGTTTTTT. This gives the protein CATSREALAGTDTGELFF.

This clone has only a few counts. This chain joins TRBV4-1 and TRBJ1-1, with 10 bases that match TRBD1. CDR1 is MGHRA, CDR2 YSYEKL, per germline. This CDR3 region has 15 residues. V was clipped by 3 bases and J by 2 bases; unmatched bases: 3. The CDR3 reads CASSHRDRGNTEAFF. CDR3 nucleotides: TGCGCCAGCAGCCACCGGGACAGGGGTAACACTGAAGCTTTCTTT.

This clone occurred once. The chain carries TRBV5-1 and TRBJ2-3; 7 nucleotides line up with TRBD2. The CDR3 runs to 18 residues. Trimming took 0 bases from V and 1 from J; bases not matched to a gene: 11. Germline assignment: CDR1 SGHRS and CDR2 YFSETQ. CDR3 residues: CASSLDPLLASGTDTQYF. In DNA form, the CDR3 reads TGCGCCAGCAGCTTGGATCCGTTACTAGCGTCGGGCACAGATACGCAGTATTTT.

J is TRBJ1-3 and V is TRBV2; D not resolved. The CDR3 has 15 residues. Trimming removed 2 bases at V and 1 base at J, with 9 bases between. CDR1 is SNHLY and CDR2 is FYNNEI in the germline V gene. CDR3 loop: CASSEWAGSGNTIYF. The CDR3 DNA is TGTGCCAGCAGTGAATGGGCAGGTTCTGGAAACACCATATATTTT.